This T cell receptor (beta chain) was identified during a study of T-cell memory formation after mild COVID-19. The V gene end was trimmed by 6 bases and the J gene end by 6 bases; junction bases not matched to a gene: 6. The CDR3 covers 14 residues. Per germline, CDR1 MNHEY and CDR2 SMNVEV (reference sequence). TCRdb re-called the 5' RACE reads with MiXCR, one entry per CDR3 protein. The sample yields 250,000 to 300,000 distinct CDR3 sequences, 15% to 20% seen once. The clonotype originates from a man younger than 30 who had mild COVID-19 (a few samples of this study predate the infection). Cell type and time point are not known. The chain joins TRBV27 to TRBJ1-4, with 8 bases that match TRBD1. The sequencing input was PBMCs or a T cell subset sorted from them (not recorded which). CDR3 nucleotide sequence: TGTGCCAGCAGGATAACAGGGGGAGATGAAAAACTGTTTTTT. This sequence encodes CASRITGGDEKLFF.